Many counts were recorded for the clone carrying this T cell receptor (beta chain). Its antigen is undetermined. This record comes from a study of human T cells and chemical hapten exposure. Looking at the study overall: Per-sample TCR yield variation was attributed mainly to small pooled library volume differences. Study-wide points: With regard to DPC sensitization, TCRs above 1 in 1000 frequency did not change.

Individual cDNA molecules in this library carried unique molecular identifiers. Original processing methods: Approximately 99,000 TCRs per sample was the median, with a range of roughly 23,224 to 690,600. MiXCR, applied by TCRdb to the RACE reads, yields one record per CDR3 protein. The V and J calls and clone size come from TCRdb's table, not from the authors' own analysis. The sample yields roughly 46,000 distinct CDR3 sequences, 3.5% to 5% seen once. Trimming cost V 6 bases and J 4 bases, with 17 bases left between them. CDR3 length: 15 residues. Germline assignment: CDR1 SNHLY and CDR2 FYNNEI. The sample's time point: healthy volunteer bleed at 2 weeks. Unfractionated whole blood was the source from which total RNA was extracted.

The source is a human donor in good health. Some clones in this sample may be carry-over from other donors' samples. The sample was whole blood. The rearrangement joins TRBV2 to TRBJ2-3, with a possible D match to TRBD2 (6 bases). The CDR3, as DNA: TGTGCCAGCAGGGGGAGGCGTCAGACCGCAGATACGCAGTATTTT. Translated, it gives CASRGRRQTADTQYF. Full variable domain (outside the CDR3, taken from reference TRBV2 and TRBJ2-3): EPEVTQTPSHQVTQMGQEVILRCVPISNHLYFYWYRQILGQKVEFLVSFYNNEISEKSEIFDDQFSVERPDGSNFTLKIRSTKLEDSAMYFCASRGRRQTADTQYFGPGTRLTVL.